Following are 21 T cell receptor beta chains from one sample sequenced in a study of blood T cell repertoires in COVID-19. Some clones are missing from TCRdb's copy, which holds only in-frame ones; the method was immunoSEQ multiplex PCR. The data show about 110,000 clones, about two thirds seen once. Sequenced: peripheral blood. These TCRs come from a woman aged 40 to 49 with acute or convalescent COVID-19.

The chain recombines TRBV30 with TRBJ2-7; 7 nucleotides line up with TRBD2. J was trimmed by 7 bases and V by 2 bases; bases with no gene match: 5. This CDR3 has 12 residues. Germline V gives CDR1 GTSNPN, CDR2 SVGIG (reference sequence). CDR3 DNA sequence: TGTGCCTGGAGTATGGGGGGGAGGGAGCAGTACTTC. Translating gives CAWSMGGREQYF.

CDR3 loop: CAWSRTTEQYF. Written as DNA, the CDR3 is TGTGCCTGGAGTCGGACAACCGAGCAGTACTTC. J is TRBJ2-7 and V is TRBV30; tentatively, D is TRBD1 (5 bases). The CDR3 totals 11 residues. The ends were cut back, 2 bases at V and 6 bases at J, with 8 bases in the middle. In germline, CDR1 is GTSNPN, CDR2 SVGIG (reference sequence).

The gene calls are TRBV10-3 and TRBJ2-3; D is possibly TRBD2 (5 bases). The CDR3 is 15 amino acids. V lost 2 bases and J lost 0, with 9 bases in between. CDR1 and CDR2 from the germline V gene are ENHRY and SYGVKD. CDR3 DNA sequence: TGTGCCATCAGTGAGCTAGCCGGGAGCACAGATACGCAGTATTTT. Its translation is CAISELAGSTDTQYF.

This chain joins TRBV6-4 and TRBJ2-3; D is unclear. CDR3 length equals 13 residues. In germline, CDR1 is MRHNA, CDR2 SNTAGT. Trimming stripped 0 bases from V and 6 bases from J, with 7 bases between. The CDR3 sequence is CASSDSELDTQYF. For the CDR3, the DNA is TGTGCCAGCAGTGACTCAGAGTTGGATACGCAGTATTTT.

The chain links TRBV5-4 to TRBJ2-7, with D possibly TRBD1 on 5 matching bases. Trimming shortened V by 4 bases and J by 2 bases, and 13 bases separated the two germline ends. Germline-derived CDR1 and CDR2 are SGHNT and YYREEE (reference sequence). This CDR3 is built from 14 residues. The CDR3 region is CASSPEQETYEQYF. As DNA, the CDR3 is TGTGCCAGCAGCCCTGAACAGGAAACCTACGAGCAGTACTTC. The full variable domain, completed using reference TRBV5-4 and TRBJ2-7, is ETGVTQSPTHLIKTRGQQVTLRCSSQSGHNTVSWYQQALGQGPQFIFQYYREEENGRGNFPPRFSGLQFPNYSSELNVNALELDDSALYLCASSPEQETYEQYFGPGTRLTVT.

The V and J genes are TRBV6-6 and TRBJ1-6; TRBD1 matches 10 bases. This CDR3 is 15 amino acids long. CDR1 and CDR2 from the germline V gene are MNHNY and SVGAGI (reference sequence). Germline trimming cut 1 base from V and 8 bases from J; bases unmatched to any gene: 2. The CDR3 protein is CASSYYGQGDSPLHF. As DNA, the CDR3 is TGTGCCAGCAGTTACTACGGACAGGGGGATTCACCCCTCCACTTT.

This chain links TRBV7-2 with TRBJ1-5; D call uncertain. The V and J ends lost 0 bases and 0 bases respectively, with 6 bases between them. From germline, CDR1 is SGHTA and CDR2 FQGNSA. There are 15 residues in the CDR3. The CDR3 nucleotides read TGTGCCAGCAGCTTAGCCCGAGGTAGCAATCAGCCCCAGCATTTT. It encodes CASSLARGSNQPQHF.

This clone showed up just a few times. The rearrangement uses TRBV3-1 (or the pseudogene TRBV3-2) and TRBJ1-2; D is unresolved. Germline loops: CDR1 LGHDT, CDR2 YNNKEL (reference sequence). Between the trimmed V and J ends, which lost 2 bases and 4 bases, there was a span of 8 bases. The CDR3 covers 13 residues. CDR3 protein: CASSQRGIYGYTF. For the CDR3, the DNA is TGTGCCAGCAGCCAACGGGGTATCTATGGCTACACCTTC.

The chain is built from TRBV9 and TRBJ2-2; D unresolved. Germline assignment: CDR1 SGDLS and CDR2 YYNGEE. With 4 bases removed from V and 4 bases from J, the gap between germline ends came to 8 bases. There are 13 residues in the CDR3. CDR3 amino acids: CASSSRSTGELFF. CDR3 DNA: TGTGCCAGCAGCTCCCGTAGCACCGGGGAGCTGTTTTTT.

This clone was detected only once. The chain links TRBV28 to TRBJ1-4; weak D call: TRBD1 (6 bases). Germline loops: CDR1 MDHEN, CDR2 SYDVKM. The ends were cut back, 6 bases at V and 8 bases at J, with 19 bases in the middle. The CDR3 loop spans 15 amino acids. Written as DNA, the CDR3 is TGTGCCAGCAGGCCAGGGACACGGACTTGGGAAAAACTGTTTTTT. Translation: CASRPGTRTWEKLFF.

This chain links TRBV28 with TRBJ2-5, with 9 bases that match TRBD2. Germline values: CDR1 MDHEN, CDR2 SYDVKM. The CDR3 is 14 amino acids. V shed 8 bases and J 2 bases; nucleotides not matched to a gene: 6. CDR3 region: CASVAGGFQETQYF. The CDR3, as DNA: TGTGCCAGCGTCGCGGGGGGGTTTCAAGAGACCCAGTACTTC.

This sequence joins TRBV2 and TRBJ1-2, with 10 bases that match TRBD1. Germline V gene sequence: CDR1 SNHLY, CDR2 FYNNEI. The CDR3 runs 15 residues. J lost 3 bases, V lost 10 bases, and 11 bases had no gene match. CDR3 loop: CATQSGQGRDYGYTF. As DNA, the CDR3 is TGTGCCACCCAATCGGGACAGGGGCGCGACTATGGCTACACCTTC.

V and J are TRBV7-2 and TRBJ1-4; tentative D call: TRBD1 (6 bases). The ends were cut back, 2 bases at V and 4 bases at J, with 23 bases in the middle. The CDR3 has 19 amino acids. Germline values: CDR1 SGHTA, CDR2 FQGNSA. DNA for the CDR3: TGTGCCAGCAGCTTAAGTAGGCGGGGGGGCGCTGAAAATAATGAAAAACTGTTTTTT. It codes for CASSLSRRGGAENNEKLFF.

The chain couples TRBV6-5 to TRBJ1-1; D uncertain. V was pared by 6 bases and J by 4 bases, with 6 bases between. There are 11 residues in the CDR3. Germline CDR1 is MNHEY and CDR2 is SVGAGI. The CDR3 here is CASRAFTEAFF. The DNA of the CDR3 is TGTGCCAGCAGGGCTTTCACTGAAGCTTTCTTT.

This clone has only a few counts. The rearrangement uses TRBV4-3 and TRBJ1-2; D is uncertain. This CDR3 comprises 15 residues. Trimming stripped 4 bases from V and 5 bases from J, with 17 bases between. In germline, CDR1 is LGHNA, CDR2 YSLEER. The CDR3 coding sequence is TGCGCCAGCAGCCCCGGGGAGGCTGGATGGTATGGCTACACCTTC. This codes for CASSPGEAGWYGYTF.

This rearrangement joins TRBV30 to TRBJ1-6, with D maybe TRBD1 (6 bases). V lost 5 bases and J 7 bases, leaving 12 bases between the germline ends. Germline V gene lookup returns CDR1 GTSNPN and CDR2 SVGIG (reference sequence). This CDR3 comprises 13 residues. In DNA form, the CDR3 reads TGTGCCTGGCAGGGGACGGAAAATTCACCCCTCCACTTT. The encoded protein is CAWQGTENSPLHF.

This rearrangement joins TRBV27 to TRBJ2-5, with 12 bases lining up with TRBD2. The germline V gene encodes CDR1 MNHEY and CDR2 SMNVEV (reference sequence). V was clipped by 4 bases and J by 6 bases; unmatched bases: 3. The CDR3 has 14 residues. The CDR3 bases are TGTGCCAGCAGTTCTGGACTAGCGGGGAAGACCCAGTACTTC. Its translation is CASSSGLAGKTQYF.

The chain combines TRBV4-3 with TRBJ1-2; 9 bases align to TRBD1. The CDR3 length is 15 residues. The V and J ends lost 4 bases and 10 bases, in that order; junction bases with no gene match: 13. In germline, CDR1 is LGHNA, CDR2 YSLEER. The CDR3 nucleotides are TGCGCCAGCAGCCCGGAGGGGACAGGGCTACTGGCCTACACCTTC. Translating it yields CASSPEGTGLLAYTF.

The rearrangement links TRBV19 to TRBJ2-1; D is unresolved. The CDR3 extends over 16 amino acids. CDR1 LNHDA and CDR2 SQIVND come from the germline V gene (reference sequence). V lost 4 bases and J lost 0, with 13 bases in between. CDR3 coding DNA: TGTGCCAGTAGTAGGAGAATCACGAGCTCCTACAATGAGCAGTTCTTC. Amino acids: CASSRRITSSYNEQFF.

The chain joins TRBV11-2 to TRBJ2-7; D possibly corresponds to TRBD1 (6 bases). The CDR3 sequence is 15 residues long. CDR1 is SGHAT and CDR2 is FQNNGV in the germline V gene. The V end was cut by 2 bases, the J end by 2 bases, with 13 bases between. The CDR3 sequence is CASSLTGQITYEQYF. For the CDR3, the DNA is TGTGCCAGCAGCTTAACAGGACAGATCACCTACGAGCAGTACTTC.

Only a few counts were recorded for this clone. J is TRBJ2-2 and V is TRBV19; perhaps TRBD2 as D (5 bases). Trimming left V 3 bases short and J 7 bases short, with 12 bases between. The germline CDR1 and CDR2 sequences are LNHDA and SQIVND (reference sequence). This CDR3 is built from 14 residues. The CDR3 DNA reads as TGTGCCAGTAGTATGAATTCGGGGTTCGGGGAGCTGTTTTTT. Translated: CASSMNSGFGELFF.